The 2 T cell receptor beta chains in this list originate from one sample, sequenced in a study of T cell responses to AZD1222 COVID-19 vaccine. TCRdb's table, derived via immunoSEQ multiplex PCR, lists solely in-frame clones and lacks some. The sample shows about 150,000 clones, 75% to 90% of them seen only once. The source was peripheral blood, collected on day 0 of AZD1222 vaccination. Every receptor here comes from an adult in good health.

This clone was detected only once. This chain links TRBV27 with TRBJ1-5, with unresolved D. The CDR3 length is 15 residues. Per the germline V gene, CDR1 is MNHEY and CDR2 is SMNVEV (reference sequence). V was cut by 7 bases and J by 2 bases, with 15 bases left in between. The CDR3 loop reads CASKYTGDGNQPQHF. The CDR3 nucleotides read TGTGCCAGCAAATACACGGGTGATGGCAATCAGCCCCAGCATTTT.

This clone was observed a single time. DNA for the CDR3: TGTGCCAGCAGCTTAGGCGGGGCAGGCCCTCCTGGCTACAATGAGCAGTTCTTC. Translating gives CASSLGGAGPPGYNEQFF. The chain employs TRBV11-3 and TRBJ2-1; a weak D match, TRBD2 (6 bases). V shed 1 base and J shed 3 bases, with 19 bases lying between them. This CDR3 region has 18 residues. CDR1 SGHNT and CDR2 YENEEA come from the germline V gene.